This TCR beta chain was recorded in a study of cytomegalovirus exposure and HLA in healthy donors. Study-wide background: In an early release, HLA-typed donors contributed approximately 82 million unique TCR sequences.

Trimming shortened V by 3 bases and J by 7 bases, and 22 bases separated the two germline ends. Germline assignment: CDR1 SGHDT and CDR2 YYEEEE. The CDR3 covers 16 residues. Use of 60 Vbeta and 13 Jbeta primers characterized the PCR. The method was immunoSEQ multiplex PCR; TCRdb's version includes in-frame clones alone and lacks a portion of them. The table lists 150,000 to 200,000 clones, roughly four fifths of them singletons. The sequence came from a woman aged 40-49 years in good health and CMV-seronegative. V usage is TRBV5-6 and J usage is TRBJ1-1; D remains ambiguous. Sequencing was done on a sample of PBMCs. The CDR3 reads CASSWGGFVGKIEAFF. CDR3 sequence (DNA): TGTGCCAGCAGCTGGGGAGGGTTTGTCGGAAAGATTGAAGCTTTCTTT. The variable domain in full, completed from reference TRBV5-6 and TRBJ1-1, reads DAGVTQSPTHLIKTRGQQVTLRCSPKSGHDTVSWYQQALGQGPQFIFQYYEEEERQRGNFPDRFSGHQFPNYSSELNVNALLLGDSALYLCASSWGGFVGKIEAFFGQGTRLTVV.